These T cell receptor beta chains were read from a single sample in a study of blood T cell repertoires in COVID-19. The table came from immunoSEQ multiplex PCR; TCRdb's copy has only in-frame clones and leaves some out. The repertoire has just over 150,000 clones, approximately 92% of them found once; the top ten carry 15%. Sequencing input: peripheral blood. These receptors were obtained from a middle-aged woman with acute or convalescent COVID-19. The CDR3 runs from the conserved cysteine through the conserved F or W. The D gene is left open where the match is weak. Some rows mark clone size as missing; the rest say once, few, many or name a class of expanded clone.

D: .; size: .; J: TRBJ1-1; V: TRBV4-1; CDR3: CASSQVDRNTEAFF; DNA: TGCGCCAGCAGCCAAGTGGACAGGAACACTGAAGCTTTCTTT
D: .; size: .; J: TRBJ1-5; V: TRBV6-1; CDR3: CASSERGYQPQHF; DNA: TGTGCCAGCAGTGAACGAGGGTACCAGCCCCAGCATTTT
D: .; size: .; J: TRBJ2-1; V: TRBV5-4; CDR3: CASSFRAGNNEQFF; DNA: TGTGCCAGCAGCTTCCGCGCGGGGAACAATGAGCAGTTCTTC
D: TRBD2; size: .; J: TRBJ2-5; V: TRBV27; CDR3: CASSPRPHSGRAEETQYF; DNA: TGTGCCAGCAGTCCCCGCCCCCATAGCGGGAGGGCCGAAGAGACCCAGTACTTC
D: TRBD2; size: .; J: TRBJ2-2; V: TRBV29-1; CDR3: CSVWTSGNTGELFF; DNA: TGCAGCGTATGGACTAGCGGGAACACCGGGGAGCTGTTTTTT
D: TRBD1; size: .; J: TRBJ2-7; V: TRBV10-3; CDR3: CAISSRGQDEQYF; DNA: TGTGCCATCAGTTCACGGGGACAGGACGAGCAGTACTTC
D: .; size: .; J: TRBJ2-5; V: TRBV7-9; CDR3: CASSLRGQETQYF; DNA: TGTGCCAGCAGCTTAAGGGGCCAAGAGACCCAGTACTTC
D: .; size: .; J: TRBJ2-7; V: TRBV30; CDR3: CAWNQPNRDPYEQYF; DNA: TGTGCCTGGAACCAACCAAACAGGGACCCCTACGAGCAGTACTTC
D: .; size: .; J: TRBJ1-4; V: TRBV11-2; CDR3: CASSLDRVGTNEKLFF; DNA: TGTGCCAGCAGCTTAGATCGAGTCGGGACTAATGAAAAACTGTTTTTT
D: .; size: once; J: TRBJ2-7; V: TRBV9; CDR3: CASGRGHNQNGRSSYEQYF; DNA: TGTGCCAGCGGCCGAGGACACAATCAGAATGGGCGGAGCTCCTACGAGCAGTACTTC
D: .; size: .; J: TRBJ1-4; V: TRBV3-1/TRBV3-2; CDR3: CASSQGTVANEKLFF; DNA: TGTGCCAGCAGCCAAGGGACAGTGGCCAATGAAAAACTGTTTTTT
D: TRBD1; size: .; J: TRBJ1-1; V: TRBV18; CDR3: CASSLLEPDRVDAEAFF; DNA: TGTGCCAGCTCACTGCTCGAACCCGACAGGGTGGACGCTGAAGCTTTCTTT
D: .; size: .; J: TRBJ2-5; V: TRBV11-1; CDR3: CASSSGQQETQYF; DNA: TGTGCCAGCAGCTCCGGACAGCAAGAGACCCAGTACTTC
D: .; size: .; J: TRBJ2-2; V: TRBV2; CDR3: CASEPGGITGELFF; DNA: TGTGCCAGCGAGCCGGGGGGCATCACCGGGGAGCTGTTTTTT
D: TRBD1; size: .; J: TRBJ2-1; V: TRBV7-7; CDR3: CASSLEGGAGYEQFF; DNA: TGTGCTAGCAGCTTAGAAGGGGGCGCAGGGTATGAGCAGTTCTTC
D: TRBD2; size: .; J: TRBJ2-7; V: TRBV20-1; CDR3: CSARREYEQYF; DNA: TGCAGTGCTAGGCGGGAGTACGAGCAGTACTTC
D: TRBD1; size: few; J: TRBJ1-1; V: TRBV13; CDR3: CASSLDRGSPTEAFF; DNA: TGTGCCAGCAGCTTAGACAGGGGGTCGCCCACTGAAGCTTTCTTT
D: TRBD1; size: .; J: TRBJ1-4; V: TRBV7-9; CDR3: CASSLVVGDRTNEKLFF; DNA: TGTGCCAGCAGCTTAGTTGTTGGGGACAGAACAAATGAAAAACTGTTTTTT
D: .; size: .; J: TRBJ1-4; V: TRBV25-1; CDR3: CASSETLLVVDEKLFF; DNA: TGTGCCAGCAGTGAAACCCTCCTTGTTGTAGATGAAAAACTGTTTTTT
D: .; size: .; J: TRBJ2-1; V: TRBV13; CDR3: CASSTYRSGRGHEQFF; DNA: TGTGCCAGCAGCACCTACAGGTCGGGGCGGGGTCATGAGCAGTTCTTC
D: .; size: .; J: TRBJ2-7; V: TRBV6-5; CDR3: CASSYSQIERDYEQYF; DNA: TGTGCCAGCAGTTACTCGCAAATCGAGCGAGACTACGAGCAGTACTTC
D: TRBD1; size: .; J: TRBJ2-4; V: TRBV2; CDR3: CASSIPTGSKNIQYF; DNA: TGTGCCAGCAGTATACCGACAGGGTCCAAAAACATTCAGTACTTC
D: .; size: .; J: TRBJ2-2; V: TRBV19; CDR3: CASSTHQGMFGELFF; DNA: TGTGCCAGTAGTACCCACCAGGGTATGTTCGGGGAGCTGTTTTTT
D: .; size: .; J: TRBJ1-1; V: TRBV30; CDR3: CACHREFREAFF; DNA: TGTGCCTGTCACAGGGAATTTCGTGAAGCTTTCTTT
D: TRBD2; size: .; J: TRBJ2-2; V: TRBV7-6; CDR3: CASSLEASGRAFGELFF; DNA: TGTGCCAGCAGCCTTGAAGCTAGCGGGAGGGCGTTCGGGGAGCTGTTTTTT
D: TRBD1; size: .; J: TRBJ1-1; V: TRBV12-3/TRBV12-4; CDR3: CASSLVGQTEAFF; DNA: TGTGCCAGCAGTTTGGTGGGACAGACTGAAGCTTTCTTT
D: .; size: .; J: TRBJ1-5; V: TRBV11-2; CDR3: CASSSPANRNQPQHF; DNA: TGTGCCAGCAGCTCGCCGGCGAACAGGAATCAGCCCCAGCATTTT
D: .; size: .; J: TRBJ1-3; V: TRBV30; CDR3: CAGGAPTGNTIYF; DNA: TGTGCCGGAGGGGCGCCCACTGGAAACACCATATATTTT
D: TRBD1; size: .; J: TRBJ2-5; V: TRBV25-1; CDR3: CASSDTGQGGETQYF; DNA: TGTGCCAGCAGTGACACGGGACAGGGTGGCGAGACCCAGTACTTC
D: TRBD1; size: .; J: TRBJ1-5; V: TRBV6-5; CDR3: CASSYQYRGLHQPQHF; DNA: TGTGCCAGCAGTTACCAGTACAGGGGCCTTCATCAGCCCCAGCATTTT
D: TRBD2; size: once; J: TRBJ2-7; V: TRBV4-1; CDR3: CASSQDLGGAYEQYF; DNA: TGCGCCAGCAGCCAAGATTTGGGGGGGGCCTACGAGCAGTACTTC
D: TRBD1; size: .; J: TRBJ2-7; V: TRBV2; CDR3: CASARGSYEQYF; DNA: TGTGCCAGCGCCAGGGGGTCCTACGAGCAGTACTTC
D: .; size: .; J: TRBJ1-5; V: TRBV6-5; CDR3: CASRKTLSNQPQHF; DNA: TGTGCCAGCAGAAAGACACTTAGCAATCAGCCCCAGCATTTT
D: TRBD1; size: .; J: TRBJ2-2; V: TRBV18; CDR3: CASSRPRTGGLDTGELFF; DNA: TGTGCCAGCTCACGCCCCCGGACAGGGGGACTGGACACCGGGGAGCTGTTTTTT
D: TRBD1; size: .; J: TRBJ1-1; V: TRBV7-9; CDR3: CASSPSGTVTEAFF; DNA: TGTGCCAGCAGCCCGTCCGGGACAGTTACTGAAGCTTTCTTT
D: TRBD1; size: once; J: TRBJ2-7; V: TRBV18; CDR3: CASSLGTGTSYEQYF; DNA: TGTGCCAGCTCACTGGGGACAGGTACTTCCTACGAGCAGTACTTC
D: TRBD1; size: .; J: TRBJ2-7; V: TRBV6-5; CDR3: CASIGPGTGRYEQYF; DNA: TGTGCCAGCATCGGTCCCGGGACAGGGCGGTACGAGCAGTACTTC
D: .; size: .; J: TRBJ1-6; V: TRBV25-1; CDR3: CASSEWRAANSPLHF; DNA: TGTGCCAGCAGTGAATGGAGGGCCGCCAATTCACCCCTCCACTTT
D: TRBD1; size: .; J: TRBJ1-1; V: TRBV7-9; CDR3: CASSHPFGTADTEAFF; DNA: TGTGCCAGCAGCCACCCCTTCGGGACAGCTGACACTGAAGCTTTCTTT
D: TRBD2; size: .; J: TRBJ2-3; V: TRBV5-1; CDR3: CASSLGSGGTVETQYF; DNA: TGCGCCAGCAGCTTGGGGAGCGGGGGGACCGTTGAGACGCAGTATTTT
D: .; size: .; J: TRBJ1-1; V: TRBV21-1; CDR3: CASSNLQGHTEAFF; DNA: TGTGCCAGCAGCAACTTACAGGGACACACTGAAGCTTTCTTT
D: .; size: .; J: TRBJ2-1; V: TRBV6-1; CDR3: CASSISHGQGNEQFF; DNA: TGTGCCAGCAGTATTTCCCATGGCCAGGGCAATGAGCAGTTCTTC
D: TRBD2; size: .; J: TRBJ2-7; V: TRBV7-8; CDR3: CASSLGGGIEQYF; DNA: TGTGCCAGCAGCTTAGGGGGAGGGATCGAGCAGTACTTC
D: .; size: once; J: TRBJ2-2; V: TRBV7-8; CDR3: CASSYRTVNTGELFF; DNA: TGTGCCAGCAGCTACCGGACAGTGAACACCGGGGAGCTGTTTTTT
D: .; size: .; J: TRBJ2-1; V: TRBV7-9; CDR3: CASSLAYRNHNEQFF; DNA: TGTGCCAGCAGCTTAGCGTACAGAAATCACAATGAGCAGTTCTTC
D: .; size: .; J: TRBJ1-5; V: TRBV5-1; CDR3: CASSLTGVSNQPQHF; DNA: TGCGCCAGCAGCTTGACGGGGGTAAGCAATCAGCCCCAGCATTTT
D: TRBD2; size: once; J: TRBJ2-7; V: TRBV5-5; CDR3: CASSWGGTYEQYF; DNA: TGTGCCAGCAGCTGGGGAGGGACCTACGAGCAGTACTTC
D: .; size: .; J: TRBJ1-1; V: TRBV27; CDR3: CASSPLLTPNTEAFF; DNA: TGTGCCAGCAGTCCCCTCCTTACACCGAACACTGAAGCTTTCTTT
D: TRBD2; size: .; J: TRBJ2-7; V: TRBV6-5; CDR3: CASTSGITYEQYF; DNA: TGTGCCAGCACTAGCGGGATTACCTACGAGCAGTACTTC
D: .; size: .; J: TRBJ2-2; V: TRBV6-4; CDR3: CASRTGGDTGELFF; DNA: TGTGCCAGCCGAACCGGGGGTGACACCGGGGAGCTGTTTTTT
D: .; size: .; J: TRBJ2-3; V: TRBV28; CDR3: CASSFGLSGFSTDTQYF; DNA: TGTGCCAGCAGTTTTGGTCTGAGCGGTTTTAGCACAGATACGCAGTATTTT
D: .; size: once; J: TRBJ1-2; V: TRBV6-2/TRBV6-3; CDR3: CASSPGGVVFLGYGYTF; DNA: TGTGCCAGCAGCCCTGGAGGGGTTGTTTTCCTCGGCTATGGCTACACCTTC
D: .; size: .; J: TRBJ2-5; V: TRBV20-1; CDR3: CSASKETQYF; DNA: TGCAGTGCTTCCAAAGAGACCCAGTACTTC
D: .; size: .; J: TRBJ2-1; V: TRBV19; CDR3: CASKGQRSAYNEQFF; DNA: TGTGCCAGTAAGGGCCAGCGGTCGGCCTACAATGAGCAGTTCTTC
D: .; size: .; J: TRBJ1-3; V: TRBV27; CDR3: CASSEKPAGRTSGNTIYF; DNA: TGTGCCAGCAGTGAAAAACCCGCAGGGCGGACCTCTGGAAACACCATATATTTT
D: .; size: .; J: TRBJ1-2; V: TRBV2; CDR3: CATLNKDSYGYTF; DNA: TGTGCCACCCTAAACAAGGACTCATATGGCTACACCTTC
D: TRBD1; size: .; J: TRBJ2-2; V: TRBV5-6; CDR3: CASSLGTGPNTGELFF; DNA: TGTGCCAGCAGCCTAGGGACAGGGCCGAACACCGGGGAGCTGTTTTTT
D: TRBD2; size: .; J: TRBJ2-3; V: TRBV9; CDR3: CASSTLATDTQYF; DNA: TGTGCCAGCAGCACACTAGCGACAGATACGCAGTATTTT
D: .; size: .; J: TRBJ2-5; V: TRBV15; CDR3: CATSRDRDSVGETQYF; DNA: TGTGCCACCAGCAGAGATCGGGATAGCGTAGGAGAGACCCAGTACTTC